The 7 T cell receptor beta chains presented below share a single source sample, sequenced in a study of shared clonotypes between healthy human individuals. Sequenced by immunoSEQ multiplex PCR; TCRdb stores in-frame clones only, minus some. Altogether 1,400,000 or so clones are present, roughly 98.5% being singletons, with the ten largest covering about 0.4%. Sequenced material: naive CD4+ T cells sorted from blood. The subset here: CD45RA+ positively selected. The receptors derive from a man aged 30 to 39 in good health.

The CDR3 DNA sequence: TGTGCCAGCAGCCATACCGGACAGGGTATAGGTGGGGCCAACGTCCTGACTTTC. This translates into CASSHTGQGIGGANVLTF. This sequence joins TRBV5-5 and TRBJ2-6, with 8 bases that match TRBD1. Germline loops: CDR1 SGHKS, CDR2 YYEKEE (reference sequence). After removal of 4 bases from V and 3 bases from J, the junction contained 12 bases not matched to a gene. The CDR3 totals 18 residues.

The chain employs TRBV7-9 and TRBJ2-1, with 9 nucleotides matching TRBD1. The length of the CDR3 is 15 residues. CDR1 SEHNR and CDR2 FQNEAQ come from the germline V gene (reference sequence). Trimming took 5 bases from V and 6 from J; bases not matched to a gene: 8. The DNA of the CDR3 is TGTGCCAGCAGCCCTACCGGGACAGGGATCAATGAGCAGTTCTTC. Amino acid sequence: CASSPTGTGINEQFF.

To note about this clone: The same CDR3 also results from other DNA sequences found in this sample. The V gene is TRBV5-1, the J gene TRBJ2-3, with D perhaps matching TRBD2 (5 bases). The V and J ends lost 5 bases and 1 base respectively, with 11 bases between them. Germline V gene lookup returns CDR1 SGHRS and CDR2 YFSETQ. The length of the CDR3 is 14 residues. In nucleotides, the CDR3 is TGCGCCAGCAGTCTGTTACTAGGCACAGATACGCAGTATTTT. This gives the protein CASSLLLGTDTQYF.

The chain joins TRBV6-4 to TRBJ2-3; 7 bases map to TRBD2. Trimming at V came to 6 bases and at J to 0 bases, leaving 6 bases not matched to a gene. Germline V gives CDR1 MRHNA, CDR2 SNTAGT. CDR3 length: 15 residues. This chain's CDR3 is CASSISGKSTDTQYF. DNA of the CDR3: TGTGCCAGCAGCATCAGCGGGAAGAGCACAGATACGCAGTATTTT.

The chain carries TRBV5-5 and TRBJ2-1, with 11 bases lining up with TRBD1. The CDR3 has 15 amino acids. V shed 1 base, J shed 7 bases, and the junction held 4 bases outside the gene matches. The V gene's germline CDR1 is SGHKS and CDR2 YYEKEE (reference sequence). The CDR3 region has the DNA TGTGCCAGCAGCTTGTGGGACAGGGGGTTAAATGAGCAGTTCTTC. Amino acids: CASSLWDRGLNEQFF. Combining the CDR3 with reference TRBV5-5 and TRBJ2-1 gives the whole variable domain DAGVTQSPTHLIKTRGQQVTLRCSPISGHKSVSWYQQVLGQGPQFIFQYYEKEERGRGNFPDRFSARQFPNYSSELNVNALLLGDSALYLCASSLWDRGLNEQFFGPGTRLTVL.

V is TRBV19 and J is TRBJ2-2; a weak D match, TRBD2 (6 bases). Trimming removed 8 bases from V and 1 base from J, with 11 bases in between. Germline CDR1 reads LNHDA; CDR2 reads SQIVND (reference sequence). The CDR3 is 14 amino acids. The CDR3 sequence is CASFPGGNTGELFF. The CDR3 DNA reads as TGTGCCAGTTTCCCCGGGGGGAACACCGGGGAGCTGTTTTTT.

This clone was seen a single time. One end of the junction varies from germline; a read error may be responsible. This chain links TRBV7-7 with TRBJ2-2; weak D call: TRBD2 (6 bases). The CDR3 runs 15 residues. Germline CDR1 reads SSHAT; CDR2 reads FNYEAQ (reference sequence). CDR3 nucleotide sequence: TGTGCTAGCAGGTTAAGCCCCCGCGGGGCCGGGGAGCTGTTTTTT. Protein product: CASRLSPRGAGELFF.